Listed here are 24 T cell receptor beta chains from one sample, sequenced in a study of blood T cell repertoires in COVID-19. Sequencing used immunoSEQ multiplex PCR; TCRdb keeps in-frame clones, though not all of them. The data contain around 150,000 clones, roughly four fifths of them singletons. Sequences were obtained from peripheral blood. All receptors derive from a man in his 60s with active or convalescent COVID-19.

This clone was observed a handful of times. This sequence joins TRBV5-5 and TRBJ2-7; weak D call: TRBD2 (6 bases). The CDR3 is 14 residues long. CDR1 is SGHKS and CDR2 is YYEKEE in the germline V gene (reference sequence). V gave up 0 bases and J gave up 3 bases, with 10 bases separating them. The CDR3 sequence: CASSLVAGSYEQYF. CDR3 nucleotide sequence: TGTGCCAGCAGCTTGGTCGCGGGGAGCTACGAGCAGTACTTC.

The gene calls are TRBV7-3 and TRBJ1-6, with a weak D call TRBD1 (6 bases). The CDR3 runs 15 residues. Germline CDR1 SGHTA, CDR2 FQGTGA. Trimming pared 6 bases from V and 4 bases from J, leaving 13 bases between. The CDR3 region is CASRQDSYYNSPLHF. Written as DNA, the CDR3 is TGTGCCAGCAGACAGGACAGCTATTATAATTCACCCCTCCACTTT.

This clone was observed a single time. The gene calls are TRBV6-5 and TRBJ2-2; possibly TRBD2 for D (7 bases). V was clipped by 6 bases and J by 5 bases, with 16 bases between them. Germline lookup yields CDR1 MNHEY and CDR2 SVGAGI. This CDR3 has 15 amino acids. Written as DNA, the CDR3 is TGTGCCAGCAGACAGGGAGGGGCTCGGACCGGGGAGCTGTTTTTT. Its protein product is CASRQGGARTGELFF.

The J gene is TRBJ1-3, the V gene TRBV3-1 (or the pseudogene TRBV3-2); D call uncertain. This CDR3 has 17 amino acids. V was clipped by 0 bases and J by 0 bases, with 12 bases between them. Germline assignment: CDR1 LGHDT and CDR2 YNNKEL (reference sequence). In nucleotides, the CDR3 is TGTGCCAGCAGCCAAGATTTCCAGGTCCTCTCTGGAAACACCATATATTTT. As protein: CASSQDFQVLSGNTIYF.

V and J are TRBV9 and TRBJ2-7, with D perhaps matching TRBD2 (5 bases). The CDR3 loop spans 15 amino acids. With 0 bases removed from V and 8 bases from J, the gap between germline ends came to 18 bases. The V gene's germline CDR1 is SGDLS and CDR2 YYNGEE. The CDR3 protein is CASSVDEGPEYQQYF. The CDR3 coding sequence is TGTGCCAGCAGCGTAGACGAGGGCCCCGAGTACCAGCAGTACTTC.

The rearrangement links TRBV18 to TRBJ2-3; possibly TRBD1 for D (7 bases). V lost 3 bases and J lost 4, with 17 bases in between. The CDR3 contains 16 residues. Germline-derived CDR1 and CDR2 are KGHSH and LQKENI. The CDR3 loop is CASSPPGGRFADTQYF. The DNA of the CDR3 is TGTGCCAGCTCACCCCCAGGGGGGCGGTTTGCAGATACGCAGTATTTT. Complete variable domain (other parts from reference TRBV18 and TRBJ2-3): NAGVMQNPRHLVRRRGQEARLRCSPMKGHSHVYWYRQLPEEGLKFMVYLQKENIIDESGMPKERFSAEFPKEGPSILRIQQVVRGDSAAYFCASSPPGGRFADTQYFGPGTRLTVL.

The chain is built from TRBV2 and TRBJ1-3, with D possibly being TRBD1 (5 bases). This CDR3 comprises 14 residues. Germline values: CDR1 SNHLY, CDR2 FYNNEI. V lost 3 bases and J lost 8, with 14 bases in between. The DNA of the CDR3 is TGTGCCAGCAGTGACCGCAGGGAATGGGACACCATATATTTT. Translation: CASSDRREWDTIYF.

The CDR3 nucleotides read TGTGCCATCAGTCCGGGACAGGGGGAATCACCCCTCCACTTT. This encodes CAISPGQGESPLHF. This chain links TRBV10-3 with TRBJ1-6; 11 bases map to TRBD1. The CDR3 consists of 14 residues. V shed 5 bases and J 10 bases; nucleotides not matched to a gene: 4. Germline V gives CDR1 ENHRY, CDR2 SYGVKD.

This chain connects TRBV27 to TRBJ1-2; 9 bases agree with TRBD1. V lost 6 bases, J lost 7 bases, and 6 bases stayed unmatched. CDR1 is MNHEY, CDR2 SMNVEV, per germline (reference sequence). The CDR3 sequence is 13 residues long. The DNA for the CDR3 is TGTGCCAGCAGCTCTACAGGGGGCGCTGGCTACACCTTC. Translation gives CASSSTGGAGYTF.

The rearrangement links TRBV5-1 to TRBJ2-5; tentative D call: TRBD1 (5 bases). There are 14 residues in the CDR3. Per the germline V gene, CDR1 is SGHRS and CDR2 is YFSETQ. V was pared by 4 bases and J by 0 bases, with 10 bases between. The CDR3 region has the DNA TGCGCCAGCAGCCTCAGGACAAACCAAGAGACCCAGTACTTC. Translated, it gives CASSLRTNQETQYF.

CDR3 loop: CASSPGQGANFYQPQHF. In nucleotides, the CDR3 is TGTGCCAGCAGCCCGGGACAGGGGGCAAACTTTTATCAGCCCCAGCATTTT. The chain has TRBV7-8 and TRBJ1-5; 12 bases map to TRBD1. The V segment lost 5 bases and the J segment 5 bases; nucleotides outside the gene matches: 10. Germline CDR1 is SGHVS and CDR2 is FQNEAQ. The CDR3 loop spans 17 amino acids.

The chain recombines TRBV5-4 with TRBJ2-2, with D hard to call. The CDR3 length is 14 residues. Trimming shortened V by 2 bases and J by 6 bases, and 11 bases separated the two germline ends. Germline-derived CDR1 and CDR2 are SGHNT and YYREEE (reference sequence). As DNA, the CDR3 is TGTGCCAGCAGCTTACAGACCAAGGCCGGGGAGCTGTTTTTT. It specifies CASSLQTKAGELFF. Full variable domain (missing parts from reference TRBV5-4 and TRBJ2-2): ETGVTQSPTHLIKTRGQQVTLRCSSQSGHNTVSWYQQALGQGPQFIFQYYREEENGRGNFPPRFSGLQFPNYSSELNVNALELDDSALYLCASSLQTKAGELFFGEGSRLTVL.

The CDR3 sequence is CATQPEAGELFF. The CDR3 bases are TGTGCCACTCAACCAGAGGCCGGGGAGCTGTTTTTT. V and J are TRBV19 and TRBJ2-2; D gene unclear. V lost 10 bases and J lost 6, with 12 bases in between. Per germline, CDR1 LNHDA and CDR2 SQIVND (reference sequence). The CDR3 length is 12 residues.

The chain links TRBV3-1 (or the pseudogene TRBV3-2) to TRBJ1-1; 7 bases are shared with TRBD1. CDR3 length: 16 residues. V lost 2 bases and J lost 1; bases outside the gene matches: 7. Per germline, CDR1 LGHDT and CDR2 YNNKEL (reference sequence). The CDR3 region has the DNA TGTGCCAGCAGCCAACGTAAGACAGGGTCGAACACTGAAGCTTTCTTT. Its translation is CASSQRKTGSNTEAFF.

This chain links TRBV5-1 with TRBJ2-4; tentatively, D is TRBD1 (6 bases). Germline CDR1 and CDR2: SGHRS and YFSETQ. The CDR3 loop spans 15 amino acids. Trimming removed 0 bases from V and 6 bases from J, with 13 bases in between. CDR3 loop: CASSLDTGRGNIQYF. The CDR3 DNA reads as TGCGCCAGCAGCTTGGATACAGGGAGAGGAAACATTCAGTACTTC.

This clone showed up just a few times. The rearrangement joins TRBV25-1 to TRBJ1-1; 8 bases match TRBD1. The CDR3 length is 12 residues. Germline V lookup: CDR1 MGHDK, CDR2 SYGVNS. CDR3 nucleotide sequence: TGTGTTTTCCAGGGGACAGGCACTGAAGCTTTCTTT. It encodes CVFQGTGTEAFF.

The chain links TRBV2 to TRBJ2-1; D possibly corresponds to TRBD2 (6 bases). Germline V gene sequence: CDR1 SNHLY, CDR2 FYNNEI. This CDR3 spans 15 amino acids. The V gene lost 3 bases and the J gene lost 3 bases, with 12 bases spanning the gap. The DNA of the CDR3 is TGTGCCAGCAGTGAGCTCCAGGACTACTACAATGAGCAGTTCTTC. It translates to CASSELQDYYNEQFF.

The chain recombines TRBV28 with TRBJ1-1, with a tentative D call TRBD1 (5 bases). From germline, CDR1 is MDHEN and CDR2 SYDVKM. V shed 6 bases and J shed 2 bases, with 13 bases lying between them. CDR3 length equals 14 residues. The CDR3 DNA reads TGTGCCAGCAGCCCAGGGCCTTACAACACTGAAGCTTTCTTT. Encoded protein: CASSPGPYNTEAFF.

V gene TRBV29-1 combines with J gene TRBJ1-1; D is uncertain. CDR3 length: 13 residues. The V end was cut by 4 bases, the J end by 1 base, with 10 bases between. The V gene's germline CDR1 is SQVTM and CDR2 ANQGSEA. The CDR3 protein is CSVVRGGNTEAFF. CDR3 nucleotides: TGCAGCGTTGTCCGCGGCGGGAACACTGAAGCTTTCTTT. Full variable domain (remainder filled in from reference TRBV29-1 and TRBJ1-1): SAVISQKPSRDICQRGTSLTIQCQVDSQVTMMFWYRQQPGQSLTLIATANQGSEATYESGFVIDKFPISRPNLTFSTLTVSNMSPEDSSIYLCSVVRGGNTEAFFGQGTRLTVV.

This sequence joins TRBV6-5 and TRBJ1-1, with TRBD1 matching over 9 bases. The trim removed 2 bases at V and 12 bases at J, leaving 10 bases unmatched. The germline gives CDR1 MNHEY, CDR2 SVGAGI. The CDR3 spans 14 residues. This CDR3 reads CASSYRRTGAQTFF. CDR3 sequence (DNA): TGTGCCAGCAGTTACCGCCGGACAGGGGCCCAGACTTTCTTT.

The chain joins TRBV3-1 (or the pseudogene TRBV3-2) to TRBJ1-4, with D unclear. The V end lost 9 bases, the J end lost 0 bases, and 8 bases lay between the germline ends. Germline lookup yields CDR1 LGHDT and CDR2 YNNKEL (reference sequence). The CDR3 sequence is 13 residues long. As DNA, the CDR3 is TGTGCCAGTGGCTCCGCAACTAATGAAAAACTGTTTTTT. Its translation is CASGSATNEKLFF.

This rearrangement joins TRBV20-1 to TRBJ2-3, with 7 bases that match TRBD2. The length of the CDR3 is 14 residues. Germline V gene sequence: CDR1 DFQATT, CDR2 SNEGSKA (reference sequence). J lost 5 bases, V lost 3 bases, and 8 bases had no gene match. In DNA, the CDR3 is TGCAGTGCTAGTTCCGGGAGGTTTGAAGATACGCAGTATTTT. Translating it yields CSASSGRFEDTQYF.

This chain joins TRBV5-1 and TRBJ2-3; 10 nucleotides align to TRBD2. Unmatched junction bases numbered 11, after V lost 0 bases and J lost 4 bases. The CDR3 has 18 amino acids. The V gene's germline CDR1 is SGHRS and CDR2 YFSETQ. The CDR3 sequence: CASSLVGPSGGASDTQYF. Written as DNA, the CDR3 is TGCGCCAGCAGCTTGGTTGGTCCCAGCGGGGGGGCCTCAGATACGCAGTATTTT.

This clone is a singleton in its sample. The chain links TRBV3-1 (or the pseudogene TRBV3-2) to TRBJ2-1, with TRBD2 matching 7 bases. The V gene's germline CDR1 is LGHDT and CDR2 YNNKEL (reference sequence). Unmatched junction bases numbered 7, after V lost 0 bases and J lost 5 bases. This CDR3 has 16 residues. CDR3 DNA sequence: TGTGCCAGCAGCCAAGATCGAGGTCTAGCGGACAATGAGCAGTTCTTC. Amino acids: CASSQDRGLADNEQFF.